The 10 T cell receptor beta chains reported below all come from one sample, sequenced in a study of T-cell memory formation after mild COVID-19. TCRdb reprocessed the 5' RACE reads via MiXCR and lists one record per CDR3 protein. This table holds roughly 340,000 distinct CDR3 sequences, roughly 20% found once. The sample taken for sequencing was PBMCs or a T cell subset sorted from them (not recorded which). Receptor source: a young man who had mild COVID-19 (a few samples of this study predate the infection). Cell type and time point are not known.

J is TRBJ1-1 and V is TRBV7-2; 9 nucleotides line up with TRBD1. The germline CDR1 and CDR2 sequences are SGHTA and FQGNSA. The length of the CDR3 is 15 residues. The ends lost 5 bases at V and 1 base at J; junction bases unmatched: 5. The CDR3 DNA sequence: TGTGCCAGCAGCCCCGGGACAGGGTGGAACACTGAAGCTTTCTTT. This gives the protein CASSPGTGWNTEAFF.

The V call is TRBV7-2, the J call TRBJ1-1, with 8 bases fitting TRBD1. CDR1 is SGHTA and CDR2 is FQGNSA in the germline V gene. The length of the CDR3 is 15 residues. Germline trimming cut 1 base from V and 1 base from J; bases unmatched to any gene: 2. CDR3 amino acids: CASSLDGTGNTEAFF. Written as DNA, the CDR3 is TGTGCCAGCAGCTTAGACGGGACAGGGAACACTGAAGCTTTCTTT. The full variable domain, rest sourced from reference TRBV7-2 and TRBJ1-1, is GAGVSQSPSNKVTEKGKDVELRCDPISGHTALYWYRQSLGQGLEFLIYFQGNSAPDKSGLPSDRFSAERTGGSVSTLTIQRTQQEDSAVYLCASSLDGTGNTEAFFGQGTRLTVV.

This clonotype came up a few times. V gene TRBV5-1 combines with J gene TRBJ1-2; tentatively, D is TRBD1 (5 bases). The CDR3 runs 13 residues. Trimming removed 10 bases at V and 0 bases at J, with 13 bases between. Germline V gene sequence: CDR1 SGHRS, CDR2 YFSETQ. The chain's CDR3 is CASRDGPNYGYTF. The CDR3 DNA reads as TGCGCCTCACGGGACGGACCTAACTATGGCTACACCTTC.

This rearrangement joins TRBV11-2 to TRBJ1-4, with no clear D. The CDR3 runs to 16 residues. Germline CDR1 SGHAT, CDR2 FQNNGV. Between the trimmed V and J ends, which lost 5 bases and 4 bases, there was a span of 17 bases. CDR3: CASSPGELRRNEKLFF. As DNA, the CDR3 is TGTGCCAGCAGCCCCGGGGAGCTTCGCCGTAATGAAAAACTGTTTTTT.

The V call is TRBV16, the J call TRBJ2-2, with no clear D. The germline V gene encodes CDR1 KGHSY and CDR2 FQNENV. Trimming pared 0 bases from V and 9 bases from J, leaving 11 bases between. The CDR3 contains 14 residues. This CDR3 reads CASSQSSLGRELFF. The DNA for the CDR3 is TGTGCCAGCAGCCAATCCTCCCTGGGCAGGGAGCTGTTTTTT. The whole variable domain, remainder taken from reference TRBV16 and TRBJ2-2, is GEEVAQTPKHLVRGEGQKAKLYCAPIKGHSYVFWYQQVLKNEFKFLISFQNENVFDETGMPKERFSAKCLPNSPCSLEIQATKLEDSAVYFCASSQSSLGRELFFGEGSRLTVL.

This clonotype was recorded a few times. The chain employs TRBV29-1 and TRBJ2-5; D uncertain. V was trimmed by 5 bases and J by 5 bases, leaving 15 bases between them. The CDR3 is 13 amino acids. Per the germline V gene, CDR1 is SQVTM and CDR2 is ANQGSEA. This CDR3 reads CSVNKGPMETQYF. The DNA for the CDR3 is TGCAGCGTTAATAAAGGTCCCATGGAGACCCAGTACTTC.

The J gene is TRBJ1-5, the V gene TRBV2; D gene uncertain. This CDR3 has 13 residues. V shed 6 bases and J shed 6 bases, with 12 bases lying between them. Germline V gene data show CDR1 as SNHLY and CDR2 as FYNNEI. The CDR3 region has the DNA TGTGCCAGCAGGGAGGAAGCAGGTCAGCCCCAGCATTTT. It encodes CASREEAGQPQHF.

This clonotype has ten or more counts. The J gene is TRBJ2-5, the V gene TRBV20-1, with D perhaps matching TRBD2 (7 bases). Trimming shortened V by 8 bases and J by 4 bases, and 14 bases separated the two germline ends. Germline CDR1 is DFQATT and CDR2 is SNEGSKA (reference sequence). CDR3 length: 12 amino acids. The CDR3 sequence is CSPKGGGETQYF. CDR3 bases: TGCAGTCCCAAAGGGGGGGGAGAGACCCAGTACTTC.

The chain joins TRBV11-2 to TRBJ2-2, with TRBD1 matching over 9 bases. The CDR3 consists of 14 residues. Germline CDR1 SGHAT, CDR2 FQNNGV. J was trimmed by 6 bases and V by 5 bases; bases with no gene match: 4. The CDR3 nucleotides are TGTGCCAGCAGCCCCCGACAGGGGGCCGGGGAGCTGTTTTTT. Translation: CASSPRQGAGELFF. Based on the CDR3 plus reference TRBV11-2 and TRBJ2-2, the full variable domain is EAGVAQSPRYKIIEKRQSVAFWCNPISGHATLYWYQQILGQGPKLLIQFQNNGVVDDSQLPKDRFSAERLKGVDSTLKIQPAKLEDSAVYLCASSPRQGAGELFFGEGSRLTVL.

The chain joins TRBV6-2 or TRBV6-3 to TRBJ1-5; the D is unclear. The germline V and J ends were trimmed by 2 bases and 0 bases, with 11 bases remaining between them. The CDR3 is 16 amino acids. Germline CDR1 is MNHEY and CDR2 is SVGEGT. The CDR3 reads CASSYQRSYSNQPQHF. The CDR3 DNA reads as TGTGCCAGCAGTTACCAACGTAGCTATAGCAATCAGCCCCAGCATTTT.